One sample yielded the 25 T cell receptor beta chains listed below, sequenced in a study of beta chain features in type 1 diabetes. Overall study findings and caveats: Shortening that was moderate but significant affected the TCRB CDR3s of Type 1 diabetes patients in all four CD4+ subsets.

Antigens of these TCRs are unknown. The authors reverse transcribed all of the isolated RNA, so sequencing captured expressed TCRB transcripts. The protocol was immunoSEQ multiplex PCR, while the TCRdb copy is restricted to in-frame clones and leaves out a portion. Of 230,000 or so clones in the sample, roughly 16% were seen once. Sequencing was performed on naive CD4+ T cells from blood. The receptors stem from a man younger than 40 with type 1 diabetes.

V usage is TRBV18 and J usage is TRBJ2-7, with TRBD2 matching over 11 bases. The ends lost 2 bases at V and 4 bases at J; junction bases unmatched: 4. This CDR3 contains 15 residues. Germline-derived CDR1 and CDR2 are KGHSH and LQKENI. The CDR3 DNA reads TGTGCCAGCTCACCAACTAGCGGGAGCGGTTACGAGCAGTACTTC. Residues: CASSPTSGSGYEQYF.

Only a few counts were recorded for this clone. The chain links TRBV29-1 to TRBJ2-7; 9 positions match TRBD2. The CDR3 runs to 14 residues. Germline V gene lookup returns CDR1 SQVTM and CDR2 ANQGSEA. J gave up 2 bases and V 4 bases, and 6 bases lay outside the gene matches. The CDR3: CSVGRLADAYEQYF. In DNA form, the CDR3 reads TGCAGCGTTGGGAGACTAGCGGACGCCTACGAGCAGTACTTC.

This clone has more than one count but fewer than ten. This sample also contains other DNA sequences that code for the same CDR3. The V gene is TRBV25-1, the J gene TRBJ2-7; D is ambiguous. The V gene's germline CDR1 is MGHDK and CDR2 SYGVNS. V was trimmed by 4 bases and J by 3 bases, leaving 7 bases between them. The CDR3 sequence is 12 residues long. CDR3: CASSGGSYEQYF. CDR3 nucleotides: TGTGCCAGCAGTGGGGGAAGCTACGAGCAGTACTTC.

The V and J genes are TRBV27 and TRBJ2-7; 8 bases match TRBD2. CDR3 size: 16 residues. Germline V gives CDR1 MNHEY, CDR2 SMNVEV (reference sequence). With V trimmed by 6 bases and J by 5 bases, 15 bases remained unmatched. In DNA, the CDR3 is TGTGCCAGCAGCCTTACCCCCAGCGGGAGAGGGAACGAGCAGTACTTC. It translates to CASSLTPSGRGNEQYF.

Of note for this clone: Other DNA sequences within the sample encode an identical CDR3. In nucleotides, the CDR3 is TGCGCCAGCAGCTTGGAGGATTCCACAGATACGCAGTATTTT. It encodes CASSLEDSTDTQYF. The chain employs TRBV5-1 and TRBJ2-3, with no clear D. The length of the CDR3 is 14 residues. Germline CDR1 and CDR2: SGHRS and YFSETQ. With 0 bases removed from V and 2 bases from J, the gap between germline ends came to 7 bases. The entire variable domain, with the rest obtained from reference TRBV5-1 and TRBJ2-3, is as follows: KAGVTQTPRYLIKTRGQQVTLSCSPISGHRSVSWYQQTPGQGLQFLFEYFSETQRNKGNFPGRFSGRQFSNSRSEMNVSTLELGDSALYLCASSLEDSTDTQYFGPGTRLTVL.

This clone was counted only a few times. The V and J genes are TRBV7-2 and TRBJ2-7; D not resolved. The germline V gene has CDR1 SGHTA and CDR2 FQGNSA. Trimming shortened V by 0 bases and J by 2 bases, and 14 bases separated the two germline ends. The CDR3 sequence is 16 residues long. This chain's CDR3 is CASSLANGRPTYEQYF. The CDR3 nucleotides read TGTGCCAGCAGCTTAGCAAACGGCAGGCCGACCTACGAGCAGTACTTC. The whole variable domain, remainder taken from reference TRBV7-2 and TRBJ2-7, is GAGVSQSPSNKVTEKGKDVELRCDPISGHTALYWYRQSLGQGLEFLIYFQGNSAPDKSGLPSDRFSAERTGGSVSTLTIQRTQQEDSAVYLCASSLANGRPTYEQYFGPGTRLTVT.

The genes are TRBV28 and TRBJ2-7; 7 bases agree with TRBD1. V gave up 7 bases and J gave up 4 bases; unmatched junction bases: 13. Germline CDR1 and CDR2: MDHEN and SYDVKM. The CDR3 has 15 amino acids. CDR3 nucleotide sequence: TGTGCCAGCACCCCAAGGGGGACAGCGACTTACGAGCAGTACTTC. Encoded protein: CASTPRGTATYEQYF.

This clone was seen more than once but under ten times. This chain uses TRBV29-1 with TRBJ1-1, with a possible D match to TRBD1 (6 bases). The CDR3 spans 14 residues. Trimming removed 5 bases from V and 4 bases from J, with 17 bases in between. Germline CDR1 reads SQVTM; CDR2 reads ANQGSEA. CDR3 sequence (DNA): TGCAGCGTTCCTAAGGAGGGACACAGCACTGAAGCTTTCTTT. It specifies CSVPKEGHSTEAFF.

The J gene is TRBJ2-5, the V gene TRBV20-1; D is perhaps TRBD2 (6 bases). The length of the CDR3 is 11 residues. Trimming stripped 7 bases from V and 7 bases from J, with 13 bases between. Germline V gene data show CDR1 as DFQATT and CDR2 as SNEGSKA (reference sequence). CDR3 loop: CSGNRRGTQYF. For the CDR3, the DNA is TGCAGTGGTAACAGGAGGGGGACCCAGTACTTC.

The chain couples TRBV9 to TRBJ2-3; D is unresolved. This CDR3 is 14 amino acids long. Trimming took off 2 bases at V and 0 bases at J, with 7 bases between the two ends. The germline V gene has CDR1 SGDLS and CDR2 YYNGEE. In DNA form, the CDR3 reads TGTGCCAGCAGCGTTGGCTTTAGCACAGATACGCAGTATTTT. Translating gives CASSVGFSTDTQYF.

In its sample, this clone was seen a few times. Here the CDR3 DNA reads TGTGCCAGCAGCTTAGATAGGTTGCCCTACGAGCAGTACTTC. Translation gives CASSLDRLPYEQYF. This chain joins TRBV7-2 and TRBJ2-7; D ambiguous. The germline V and J ends were trimmed by 1 base and 2 bases, with 9 bases remaining between them. Germline values: CDR1 SGHTA, CDR2 FQGNSA. The CDR3 contains 14 residues.

This clone was picked up a small number of times. The J gene is TRBJ1-5, the V gene TRBV30, with D hard to call. The CDR3 runs to 15 residues. The ends were cut back, 1 base at V and 2 bases at J, with 12 bases in the middle. CDR1 is GTSNPN and CDR2 is SVGIG in the germline V gene (reference sequence). The CDR3 nucleotides read TGTGCCTGGAGTGGCAGGCTTGGAGGCAATCAGCCCCAGCATTTT. It codes for CAWSGRLGGNQPQHF.

This clone was seen more than once but under ten times. This sequence joins TRBV21-1 and TRBJ2-5; the D segment call TRBD1 is taken from the table without a DNA check. TRBV21-1 is assigned pseudogene status. The CDR3 consists of 15 residues. CDR3 nucleotides: TGTGCCAGCAGCCCGGTTGGGCAGGGGAAAGAGACCCAGTACTTC. This translates into CASSPVGQGKETQYF.

This clone turned up a few times. The J gene is TRBJ2-3, the V gene TRBV27; TRBD2 agrees at 7 bases. Germline values: CDR1 MNHEY, CDR2 SMNVEV (reference sequence). This CDR3 spans 17 amino acids. Trimming at V came to 4 bases and at J to 13 bases, leaving 23 bases not matched to a gene. DNA of the CDR3: TGTGCCAGCAGTTCTCCTGCCGGGACTACACCCTCCGGGGAGAAGTATTTT. Amino acids: CASSSPAGTTPSGEKYF.

The rearrangement joins TRBV5-4 to TRBJ2-5, with D unresolved. Trimming pared 4 bases from V and 1 base from J, leaving 11 bases between. The length of the CDR3 is 14 residues. Germline CDR1 SGHNT, CDR2 YYREEE (reference sequence). The CDR3 spells CASSPPGAQETQYF. DNA for the CDR3: TGTGCCAGCAGCCCGCCCGGCGCCCAAGAGACCCAGTACTTC.

The genes are TRBV30 and TRBJ2-7; D not certain. The V and J ends lost 2 bases and 1 base respectively, with 12 bases between them. Germline V gene data show CDR1 as GTSNPN and CDR2 as SVGIG (reference sequence). The CDR3 has 14 residues. CDR3 bases: TGTGCCTGGAGTCCCCGGCCCAGATCCTACGAGCAGTACTTC. It yields the protein CAWSPRPRSYEQYF.

The J gene is TRBJ2-5, the V gene TRBV25-1, with D possibly TRBD2 on 5 matching bases. Germline-derived CDR1 and CDR2 are MGHDK and SYGVNS. The CDR3 contains 13 residues. V lost 4 bases and J lost 0, with 6 bases in between. CDR3 region: CASSVAHQETQYF. The CDR3 DNA is TGTGCCAGCAGTGTAGCGCACCAAGAGACCCAGTACTTC.

The chain is built from TRBV29-1 and TRBJ2-7; no clear D. V gave up 6 bases and J gave up 7 bases, with 19 bases separating them. Germline CDR1 reads SQVTM; CDR2 reads ANQGSEA. This CDR3 comprises 13 residues. CDR3 in amino acids: CSVGRPPLGEQYF. CDR3 DNA: TGCAGCGTCGGCCGCCCCCCCCTGGGGGAGCAGTACTTC.

This clone occurred a few times. The CDR3 spells CASSARGRSTDTQYF. The CDR3 DNA is TGTGCCAGCAGTGCTCGGGGACGGAGCACAGATACGCAGTATTTT. This chain links TRBV25-1 with TRBJ2-3; the D gene could be TRBD1 or TRBD2 (5 bases each). Germline assignment: CDR1 MGHDK and CDR2 SYGVNS. The length of the CDR3 is 15 residues. Trimming took 4 bases from V and 0 from J, leaving 11 bases between them.

The rearrangement joins TRBV9 to TRBJ1-1, with D tentatively TRBD1 (5 bases). V gave up 3 bases and J gave up 7 bases, with 16 bases separating them. This CDR3 contains 14 residues. Germline lookup yields CDR1 SGDLS and CDR2 YYNGEE. The CDR3, as DNA: TGTGCCAGCAGCGCTCCCGGGGGTGGCTTTGAAGCTTTCTTT. Translation gives CASSAPGGGFEAFF.

This clone was detected only a few times. The V and J genes are TRBV2 and TRBJ2-3; D call uncertain. The CDR3 sequence is 14 residues long. CDR1 and CDR2 (germline): SNHLY, FYNNEI. With 3 bases removed from V and 6 bases from J, the gap between germline ends came to 13 bases. CDR3 amino acids: CASSEPVGWDTQYF. The CDR3 region has the DNA TGTGCCAGCAGTGAGCCTGTCGGGTGGGATACGCAGTATTTT.

This clone was counted only a few times. V usage is TRBV28 and J usage is TRBJ2-1, with D uncertain. V was trimmed by 1 base and J by 9 bases, leaving 7 bases between them. This CDR3 region has 12 residues. Germline assignment: CDR1 MDHEN and CDR2 SYDVKM. This chain's CDR3 is CASSLLAREQFF. DNA of the CDR3: TGTGCCAGCAGTTTATTAGCTCGTGAGCAGTTCTTC.

V and J are TRBV2 and TRBJ2-7; D call uncertain. The CDR3 spans 14 residues. Germline CDR1 reads SNHLY; CDR2 reads FYNNEI. Trimming left V 3 bases short and J 7 bases short, with 16 bases between. In nucleotides, the CDR3 is TGTGCCAGCAGTGACCATTTTGGTACCACAGAGCAGTACTTC. This translates into CASSDHFGTTEQYF.

The chain combines TRBV6-5 with TRBJ2-5; 13 positions agree with TRBD2. The CDR3 extends over 15 amino acids. Germline CDR1 and CDR2: MNHEY and SVGAGI. J was trimmed by 5 bases and V by 6 bases; bases with no gene match: 6. The CDR3 nucleotides are TGTGCCAGCAGAAGACTAGCGGGAGGAGTTGAGACCCAGTACTTC. Translation gives CASRRLAGGVETQYF.

In this sample, this clone turned up a few times. The V gene is TRBV18, the J gene TRBJ2-5, with 11 bases fitting TRBD2. CDR3 length equals 15 residues. The germline CDR1 and CDR2 sequences are KGHSH and LQKENI. V gave up 3 bases and J gave up 6 bases; unmatched junction bases: 6. CDR3 coding DNA: TGTGCCAGCTCACCTTCACTAGCGGGAGTAAAGACCCAGTACTTC. As protein: CASSPSLAGVKTQYF.